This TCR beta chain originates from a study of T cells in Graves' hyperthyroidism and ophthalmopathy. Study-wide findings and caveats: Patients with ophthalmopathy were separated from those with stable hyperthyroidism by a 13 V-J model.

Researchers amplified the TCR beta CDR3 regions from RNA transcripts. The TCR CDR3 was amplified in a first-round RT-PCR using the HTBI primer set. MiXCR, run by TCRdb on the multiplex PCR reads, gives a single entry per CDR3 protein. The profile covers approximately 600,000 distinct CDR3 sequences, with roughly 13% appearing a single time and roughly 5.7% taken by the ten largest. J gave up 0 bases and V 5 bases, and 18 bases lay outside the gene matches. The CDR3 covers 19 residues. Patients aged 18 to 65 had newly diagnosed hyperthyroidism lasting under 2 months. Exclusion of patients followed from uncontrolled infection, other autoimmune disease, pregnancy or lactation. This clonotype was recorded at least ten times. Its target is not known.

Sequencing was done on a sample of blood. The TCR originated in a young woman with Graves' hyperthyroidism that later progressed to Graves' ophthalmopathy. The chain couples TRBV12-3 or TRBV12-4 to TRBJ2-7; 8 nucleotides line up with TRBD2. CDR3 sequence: CASSMSLGSGGRNSYEQYF. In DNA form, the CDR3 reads TGTGCCAGCAGTATGAGCCTTGGGTCTGGCGGGAGGAACTCCTACGAGCAGTACTTC.